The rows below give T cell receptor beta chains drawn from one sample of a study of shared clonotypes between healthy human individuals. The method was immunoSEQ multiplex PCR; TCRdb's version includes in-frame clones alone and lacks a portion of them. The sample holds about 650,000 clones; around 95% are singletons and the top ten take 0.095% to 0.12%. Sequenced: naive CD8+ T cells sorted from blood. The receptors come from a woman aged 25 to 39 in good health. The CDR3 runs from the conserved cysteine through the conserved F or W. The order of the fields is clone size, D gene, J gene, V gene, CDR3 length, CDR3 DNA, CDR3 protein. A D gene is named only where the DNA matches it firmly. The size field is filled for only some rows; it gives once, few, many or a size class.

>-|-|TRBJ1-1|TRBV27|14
TGTGCCAGCAGTTTAATTGCAGGTTTGACTGAAGCTTTCTTT
CASSLIAGLTEAFF
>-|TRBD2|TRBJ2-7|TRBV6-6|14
TGTGCCAGCAGACCGGGACTAGCGGTCTACGAGCAGTACTTC
CASRPGLAVYEQYF
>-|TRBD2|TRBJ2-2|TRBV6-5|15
TGTGCCAGCAGGGCTGCGGGAGGGGACACCGGGGAGCTGTTTTTT
CASRAAGGDTGELFF
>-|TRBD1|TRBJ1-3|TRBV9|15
TGTGCCGGCAGCGTCGGGACAGGGAGTGGAAACACCATATATTTT
CAGSVGTGSGNTIYF
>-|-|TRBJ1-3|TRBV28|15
TGTGCCAGCAGTTTCGGGGAGGGCTCTGGAAACACCATATATTTT
CASSFGEGSGNTIYF
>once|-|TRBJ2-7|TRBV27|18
TGTGCCAGCAGCGAGACAGCCAGCGTAAACATAGGCGCCTACGAGCAGTACTTC
CASSETASVNIGAYEQYF
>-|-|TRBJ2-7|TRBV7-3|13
TGTGCCAGCAGCTTAACAGAGCGGTACGAGCAGTACTTC
CASSLTERYEQYF
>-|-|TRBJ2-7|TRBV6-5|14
TGTGCCAGCAGTGACGCGCAAGCTGTCTACGAGCAGTACTTC
CASSDAQAVYEQYF
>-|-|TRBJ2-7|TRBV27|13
TGTGCCAGCAGTTCAGGTACAACTTACGAGCAGTACTTC
CASSSGTTYEQYF
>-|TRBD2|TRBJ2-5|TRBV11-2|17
TGTGCCAGCAGCCCACCCGGGACTAGCGTCTTCCAAGAGACCCAGTACTTC
CASSPPGTSVFQETQYF
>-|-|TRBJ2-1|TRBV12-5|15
TGTGCTAGTGCCTTAGCTATTCTCTCCTACAATGAGCAGTTCTTC
CASALAILSYNEQFF
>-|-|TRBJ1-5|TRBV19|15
TGTGCCAGTAGTCCCAGACTCAAGAGCAATCAGCCCCAGCATTTT
CASSPRLKSNQPQHF
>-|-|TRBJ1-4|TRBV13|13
TGTGCCAGCAGCTTAGGGGCAGGGAGTAAACTGTTTTTT
CASSLGAGSKLFF
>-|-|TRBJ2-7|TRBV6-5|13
TGTGCCAGCAGCCCAGATCTTGCGGGCGAGCAGTACTTC
CASSPDLAGEQYF
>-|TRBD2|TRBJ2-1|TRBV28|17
TGTGCCAGCAGTTGGGGACTAGCGGGAGTCCGGAACAATGAGCAGTTCTTC
CASSWGLAGVRNNEQFF
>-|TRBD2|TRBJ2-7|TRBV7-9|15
TGTGCCAGCAGCTTACTAGCGGGATTCTCCTACGAGCAGTACTTC
CASSLLAGFSYEQYF
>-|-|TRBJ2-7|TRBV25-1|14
TGTGCCAGCAGTGACTTAGGGCTCTCCTACGAGCAGTACTTC
CASSDLGLSYEQYF
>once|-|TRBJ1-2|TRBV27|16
TGTGCCAGCAGTAAAATCGGAACGGGGTCTCCATATGGCTACACCTTC
CASSKIGTGSPYGYTF
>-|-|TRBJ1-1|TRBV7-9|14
TGTGCCAGCAGCCCCGGGGCCGGAGGCTCTGAAGCTTTCTTT
CASSPGAGGSEAFF
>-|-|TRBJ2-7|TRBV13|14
TGTGCCAGCAGCTTAGGTCCAGCGTCGGGGGAGCAGTACTTC
CASSLGPASGEQYF
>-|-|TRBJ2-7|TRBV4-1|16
TGCGCCAGCAGCCAAGATGGGCTCGAGGGAGTCTACGAGCAGTACTTC
CASSQDGLEGVYEQYF
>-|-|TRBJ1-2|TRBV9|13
TGTGCCAGCAGCGTCGACTTTACTCAGGGCTACACCTTC
CASSVDFTQGYTF
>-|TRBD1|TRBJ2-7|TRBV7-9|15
TGTGCCAGCAGCCCTCGGGACAGGGGGACCTACGAGCAGTACTTC
CASSPRDRGTYEQYF
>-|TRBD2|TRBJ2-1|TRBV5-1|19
TGCGCCAGCAGCCCAAAATCCTTTACTAGCGAGGGAAACTACAATGAGCAGTTCTTC
CASSPKSFTSEGNYNEQFF
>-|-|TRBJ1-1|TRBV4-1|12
TGCGCCAGCAGCCAAGGGAACACTGAAGCTTTCTTT
CASSQGNTEAFF
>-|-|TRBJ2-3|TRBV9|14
TGTGCCAGCAGCGCTAGGGATAGCACAGATACGCAGTATTTT
CASSARDSTDTQYF
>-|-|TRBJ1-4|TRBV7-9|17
TGTGCCAGCAGCTTAAATTTGGCGGGGGCAACTAATGAAAAACTGTTTTTT
CASSLNLAGATNEKLFF
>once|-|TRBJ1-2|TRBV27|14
TGTGCCAGCAGTTTGGTAGGGGGAGGCTATGGCTACACCTTC
CASSLVGGGYGYTF
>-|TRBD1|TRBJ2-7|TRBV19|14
TGTGCCAGTAGTGCCGGGACAGGGGTTTTCGAGCAGTACTTC
CASSAGTGVFEQYF
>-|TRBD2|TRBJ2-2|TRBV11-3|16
TGTGCCAGCAGCTCCCTGGGACTAGCCCCGCCCGGGGAGCTGTTTTTT
CASSSLGLAPPGELFF
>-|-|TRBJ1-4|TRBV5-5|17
TGTGCCAGCAGCTTGGGGACCTTCCACCCAACTAATGAAAAACTGTTTTTT
CASSLGTFHPTNEKLFF
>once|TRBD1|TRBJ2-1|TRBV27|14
TGTGCCAGCAGTTTCACAGGGGCCGCCCCTGAGCAGTTCTTC
CASSFTGAAPEQFF
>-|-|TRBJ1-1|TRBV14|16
TGTGCCAGCATCACTCGGGAGGGCACATCGGACCCTGAAGCTTTCTTT
CASITREGTSDPEAFF
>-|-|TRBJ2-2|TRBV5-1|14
TGCGCCAGCAGCTTTACAGGAGGGGCCGGGGAGCTGTTTTTT
CASSFTGGAGELFF
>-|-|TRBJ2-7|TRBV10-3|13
TGTGCCATCAGTGTTGGAGGACCCTACGAGCAGTACTTC
CAISVGGPYEQYF
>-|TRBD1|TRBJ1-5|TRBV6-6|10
TGTGCCAGACAGGGGCAGCCCCAGCATTTT
CARQGQPQHF
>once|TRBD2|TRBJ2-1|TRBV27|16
TGTGCCAGCTCCCTCAATTCGGGACTAGCGGGCCGTGCGCCGTTCTTC
CASSLNSGLAGRAPFF